The present T cell receptor beta chain was sequenced within a study of CD8+ T cells in alopecia areata. Study-level information: The authors scored treated patients' severity by affected scalp percentage. General study results and limits: Sharing of TCR sequences between patients (possibly for HLA-related reasons) was less clear than in mice. In lesional scalp, particularly from alopecia totalis/universalis, clonality was higher than in normal scalp.

RNA was extracted and reverse transcribed into cDNA as the sequencing template. Using immunoSEQ multiplex PCR, the repertoire was profiled, and TCRdb retains in-frame clones only, with some absent. The sample includes some 190,000 clones, roughly three fifths of them seen just once. The treatment denotes: oral pan-JAK inhibitor, 5-10 mg twice daily. This clone turned up a few times. No antigen is known for it. Germline CDR1 is SGHDT and CDR2 is YYEEEE. Trimming at V came to 0 bases and at J to 4 bases, leaving 2 bases not matched to a gene. The CDR3 length is 15 residues. The sequencing here drew on CD4+ T cells sorted from blood, taken at roughly week 45, from a patient treated with tofacitinib. This clonotype was sampled from a human donor with alopecia areata. V usage is TRBV5-6 and J usage is TRBJ2-1; 9 nucleotides match TRBD1. CDR3 nucleotides: TGTGCCAGCAGCTTGGACAGGGGGCTTTACAATGAGCAGTTCTTC. It yields the protein CASSLDRGLYNEQFF.